This T cell receptor beta chain was sequenced during a study of shared clonotypes between healthy human individuals. This CDR3 has 17 residues. With V trimmed by 4 bases and J by 0 bases, 9 bases remained unmatched. Germline CDR1 is SGHDN and CDR2 is FVKESK. TCRdb's table, derived via immunoSEQ multiplex PCR, lists solely in-frame clones and lacks some. The table includes some 2,100,000 clones, 85% to 95% detected once. CD45RO-negative, CCR7-positively selected cells formed the naive CD8 fraction, excluding terminally differentiated effector memory CD45RA+ cells. Sequencing was performed on naive CD8+ T cells from PBMCs. V gene TRBV14 combines with J gene TRBJ2-4; 7 bases fit TRBD2. The clonotype originates from a man younger than 30 in good health. Some clones in this sample may be carry-over from other donors' samples. The CDR3 DNA sequence: TGTGCCAGCAGCCGAGGCCTAGCGGTAAAAGCCAAAAACATTCAGTACTTC. Translation gives CASSRGLAVKAKNIQYF.